These 8 T cell receptor beta chains were all obtained from the same sample, sequenced in a study of T cells in Graves' hyperthyroidism and ophthalmopathy. RNA transcripts gave rise to amplified TCR beta CDR3 regions. The HTBI primer set drove a first-round RT-PCR of the TCR CDR3. One entry per CDR3 protein results from TCRdb running MiXCR on the multiplex PCR reads. The sample includes around 400,000 distinct CDR3 sequences, 12% to 15% seen only once; the top ten take about 20%. Sequenced material: blood. These receptors originate from a woman aged 55-69 years with Graves' ophthalmopathy.

This clonotype was seen at least ten times. CDR3 DNA sequence: TGCAGTGCTAGTAGGCAAAGCGGGACCCAGTACTTC. Translated, it gives CSASRQSGTQYF. V usage is TRBV20-1 and J usage is TRBJ2-5; tentative D call: TRBD2 (5 bases). The length of the CDR3 is 12 residues. Germline assignment: CDR1 DFQATT and CDR2 SNEGSKA (reference sequence). The germline V and J ends were trimmed by 3 bases and 7 bases, with 12 bases remaining between them.

This clonotype was recorded a few times. The CDR3 protein is CASSPSVSGSSGELFF. The CDR3 DNA follows: TGTGCCAGCAGTCCCTCGGTTAGCGGGAGTTCCGGGGAGCTGTTTTTT. V and J are TRBV12-3 or TRBV12-4 and TRBJ2-2; TRBD2 matches at 9 bases. The junction had 10 bases not matched to a gene; V was cut back by 5 bases and J by 6 bases. The CDR3 is 16 amino acids.

This clonotype was counted at least ten times. The rearrangement links TRBV18 to TRBJ2-7; a weak D match, TRBD2 (5 bases). The V and J ends lost 2 bases and 3 bases respectively, with 8 bases between them. Germline CDR1 is KGHSH and CDR2 is LQKENI. The CDR3 contains 13 residues. The CDR3 spells CASSPASSYEQYF. As DNA, the CDR3 is TGTGCCAGCTCACCAGCTAGCAGCTACGAGCAGTACTTC.

This clonotype was seen repeatedly, ten times or more. The V gene is TRBV28, the J gene TRBJ2-1; D is undetermined. The CDR3 loop spans 15 amino acids. The germline CDR1 and CDR2 sequences are MDHEN and SYDVKM. V was clipped by 3 bases and J by 5 bases, with 14 bases between them. CDR3 residues: CASSFPGRADNEQFF. The CDR3 DNA is TGTGCCAGCAGTTTCCCCGGTCGGGCGGACAATGAGCAGTTCTTC.

There are a few counts of this clonotype. The chain carries TRBV10-3 and TRBJ2-2; the match to TRBD2 covers 15 bases. The CDR3 extends over 19 amino acids. The V segment lost 4 bases and the J segment 4 bases; nucleotides outside the gene matches: 10. Germline CDR1 is ENHRY and CDR2 is SYGVKD. CDR3 residues: CAISVPPGLAGGGTGELFF. In DNA, the CDR3 is TGTGCCATCAGTGTTCCCCCGGGACTAGCGGGAGGAGGCACCGGGGAGCTGTTTTTT.

This clonotype was observed many times. This CDR3 reads CSARDPGTTGNEQFF. The CDR3 coding sequence is TGCAGTGCTAGAGACCCTGGGACTACAGGGAATGAGCAGTTCTTC. The genes are TRBV20-1 and TRBJ2-1; a weak D match, TRBD2 (7 bases). The CDR3 length is 15 residues. Trimming stripped 0 bases from V and 7 bases from J, with 16 bases between. Germline CDR1 is DFQATT and CDR2 is SNEGSKA (reference sequence).

This clonotype was counted between two and nine times. The chain carries TRBV6-2 or TRBV6-3 and TRBJ1-1; no clear D gene. The V end was cut by 4 bases, the J end by 1 base, with 7 bases between. This CDR3 is built from 13 residues. Germline-derived CDR1 and CDR2 are MNHEY and SVGEGT. CDR3 sequence reads: CASSFRSNTEAFF. CDR3 nucleotide sequence: TGTGCCAGCAGTTTCAGGTCGAACACTGAAGCTTTCTTT.

The rearrangement links TRBV3-1 to TRBJ1-2, with D perhaps TRBD1 (5 bases). V lost 3 bases to trimming and J lost 8 bases, with 13 bases between them. The CDR3 consists of 13 residues. Germline values: CDR1 LGHDT, CDR2 YNNKEL (reference sequence). CDR3 loop: CASSQLQGGGYTF. The CDR3 bases are TGTGCCAGCAGCCAGTTGCAGGGTGGCGGCTACACCTTC.